This T cell receptor (beta chain) was recorded in a study of cytomegalovirus exposure and HLA in healthy donors. Study context: In a previous analysis, around 110 million unique TCR beta sequences were found from roughly 200 million T cells.

General study findings and limits: The majority of CMV-associated TCR beta chains were reported as apparently HLA-restricted in a later analysis. An analysis that was carried out later associated 15,000 to 20,000 TCR beta sequences with HLA alleles at 0.05 false discovery rate.

CDR1 is MGHRA, CDR2 YSYEKL, per germline. After removal of 3 bases from V and 6 bases from J, the junction contained 9 bases not matched to a gene. This CDR3 is 16 amino acids long. Concerning this clone itself: Its specificity is unknown.

Primers included in the PCR were 60 Vbeta and 13 Jbeta primers. Some clones are missing from TCRdb's copy, which holds only in-frame ones; the method was immunoSEQ multiplex PCR. This sample carries about 120,000 clones, nearly 65% of them seen once, and the ten largest clones take about 9.1%. The sample was PBMCs. This sequence originates from a middle-aged man in good health and CMV-seropositive. The chain has TRBV4-1 and TRBJ1-4, with 8 bases lining up with TRBD1. CDR3 amino acids: CASSHLQGAVDEKLFF. CDR3 coding DNA: TGCGCCAGCAGCCACCTGCAGGGGGCCGTAGATGAAAAACTGTTTTTT.